This note documents a single TCR beta chain sequence. What it binds is not known. This CDR3 spans 16 amino acids. With 4 bases removed from V and 8 bases from J, the gap between germline ends came to 21 bases. CDR1 and CDR2 from the germline V gene are SGHDT and YYEEEE. Libraries were prepared by immunoSEQ multiplex PCR; TCRdb keeps only in-frame clonotypes and omits some of them. The sample holds roughly 170,000 clones, approximately 90% seen once. This sample is drawn from a study of radiation and T cells in renal cell carcinoma. Study-wide results and limits: Baseline intratumoral clonotype presence is unknown without pretreatment biopsies. In blood, top tumor clones expanded by 2 weeks, shrinking by 4.

The sample's time point: blood 4 weeks post-SBRT, at nephrectomy. This sample's treatment: 15 Gy SBRT to primary tumor, nephrectomy 4 weeks later. Nephrectomy followed 15 Gy stereotactic body radiation by 4 weeks. Serial blood draws occurred at baseline and 2 and 4 weeks post-SBRT. The receptor was derived from a woman aged 45-65 years with renal cell carcinoma. The input for sequencing was blood, taken from a patient whose treatment included radiotherapy and nephrectomy. The rearrangement joins TRBV5-6 to TRBJ1-4; D not resolved. The CDR3 nucleotides read TGTGCCAGCAGCCTGTCATCAGGTTACCCGGGGGAAAAACTGTTTTTT. Translation: CASSLSSGYPGEKLFF.